Detailed here is one TCR beta chain. The antigen remains unidentified. The data originate from a study of blood T cells in healthy people across ages. Together with a sample-barcoded 5' primer, a J-beta primer mix was included in a second PCR lasting roughly 6 to 12 cycles. Every molecule of cDNA carried a tag from a template-switch adaptor with 12 random nucleotides. There were at least 3 million CDR3-containing paired-end reads obtained from each sample. TCRdb re-derived calls from the 5' RACE reads in MiXCR, one entry per CDR3 protein. This table has 500,000 to 600,000 distinct CDR3 sequences, approximately 27% appearing once. Study results and limitations: The recorded TCR beta diversity per million T cells decreased in a roughly linear manner with age.

Trimming removed 3 bases at V and 2 bases at J, with 16 bases between. Looked up from germline, CDR1 is SGHTA and CDR2 is FQGTGA. The length of the CDR3 is 16 residues. Each sample yielded at least 6 million isolated PBMCs. The TCR comes from a woman in her seventies in good health. J is TRBJ1-1 and V is TRBV7-3; weak D call: TRBD1 (6 bases). Sequencing was performed on blood. The CDR3 sequence is CASSLLTTGPNTEAFF. DNA for the CDR3: TGTGCCAGCAGCTTGCTAACCACAGGGCCCAACACTGAAGCTTTCTTT.